What follows describes a single T cell receptor (beta chain). These data come from a study of blood T cell repertoires in COVID-19. At the level of the study: The United States, Italy and Spain were the sources of the acute and convalescent COVID-19 samples.

Per the original data handling: Quantification of nucleated cells was approximated via reference gene primer amplification. Assay: immunoSEQ multiplex PCR; the TCRdb copy retains only in-frame clones and omits some. V, J and clone size reflect that table, while D and trimming were determined from the DNA. Of about 140,000 clones in the sample, over 75% were seen once. This CDR3 is built from 18 residues. The germline V gene encodes CDR1 SGHRS and CDR2 YFSETQ. J was trimmed by 8 bases and V by 0 bases; bases with no gene match: 13. The source of this sequence is a woman aged 45-59 years with acute or convalescent COVID-19. J is TRBJ1-4 and V is TRBV5-1; 10 bases line up with TRBD1. Sequencing was performed on peripheral blood. CDR3 sequence (DNA): TGCGCCAGCAGCTTGGCGGGACAGGGGAGAACGGGTGGAGAAAAACTGTTTTTT. It yields the protein CASSLAGQGRTGGEKLFF.